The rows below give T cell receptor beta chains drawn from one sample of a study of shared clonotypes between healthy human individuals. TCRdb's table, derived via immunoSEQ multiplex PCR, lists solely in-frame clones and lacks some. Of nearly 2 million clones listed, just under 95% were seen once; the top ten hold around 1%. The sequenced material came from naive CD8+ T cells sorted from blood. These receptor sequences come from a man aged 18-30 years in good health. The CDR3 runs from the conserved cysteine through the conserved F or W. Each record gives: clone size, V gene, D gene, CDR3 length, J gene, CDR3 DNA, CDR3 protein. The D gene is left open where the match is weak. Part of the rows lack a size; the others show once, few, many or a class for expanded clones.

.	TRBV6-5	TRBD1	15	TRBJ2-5	TGTGCCAGCGGGGATGACAGGGTAAATCCAGAGACCCAGTACTTC	CASGDDRVNPETQYF
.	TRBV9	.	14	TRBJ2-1	TGTGCCAGCAGCGTAGAGGACCTTACAGGGGAGCAGTTCTTC	CASSVEDLTGEQFF
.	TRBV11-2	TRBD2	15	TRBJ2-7	TGTGCCAGCAGCTTCTGGACTAGCGGGAGTTACGAGCAGTACTTC	CASSFWTSGSYEQYF
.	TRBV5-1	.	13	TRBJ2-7	TGCGCCAGCAGCTTGTCCATCTCCTACGAGCAGTACTTC	CASSLSISYEQYF
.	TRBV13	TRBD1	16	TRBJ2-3	TGTGCCAGCAGCCCAACGACAGGGTTCAACACAGATACGCAGTATTTT	CASSPTTGFNTDTQYF
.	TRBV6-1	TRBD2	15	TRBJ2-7	TGTGCCAGCAGTGATTTCCCTAGCGGGACATACGAGCAGTACTTC	CASSDFPSGTYEQYF
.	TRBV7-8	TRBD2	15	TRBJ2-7	TGTGCCAGCAGCTTAGAAACGGGACTAGTCTACGAGCAGTACTTC	CASSLETGLVYEQYF
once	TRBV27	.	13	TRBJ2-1	TGTGCCAGCAGTTCTAGAACCTACAATGAGCAGTTCTTC	CASSSRTYNEQFF
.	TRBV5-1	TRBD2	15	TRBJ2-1	TGCGCCAGCAGCTTGGCGGCGGGGGGTTTGAATGAGCAGTTCTTC	CASSLAAGGLNEQFF
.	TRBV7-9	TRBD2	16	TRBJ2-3	TGTGCCAGCAGCTCCCCCCAGCGGGAGAGCACAGATACGCAGTATTTT	CASSSPQRESTDTQYF
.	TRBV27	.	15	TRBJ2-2	TGTGCCAGCACCCGCCCCGGGGCGAACACCGGGGAGCTGTTTTTT	CASTRPGANTGELFF
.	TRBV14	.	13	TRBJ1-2	TGTGCCAGCAGCCGACGAGGGAGCTATGGCTACACCTTC	CASSRRGSYGYTF
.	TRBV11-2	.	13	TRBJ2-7	TGTGCCAGCAGCTTTGGAATTGGCTACGAGCAGTACTTC	CASSFGIGYEQYF
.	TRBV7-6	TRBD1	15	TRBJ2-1	TGTGCCAGCAGCGAGACAGGGGCCATTTACAATGAGCAGTTCTTC	CASSETGAIYNEQFF
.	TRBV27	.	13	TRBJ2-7	TGTGCCAGCAGTTTTTCAGGGTTCCGTGAGCAGTACTTC	CASSFSGFREQYF
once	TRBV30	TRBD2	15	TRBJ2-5	TGTGCCTGGAGTCGCGGGACTAGCAATATAGAGACCCAGTACTTC	CAWSRGTSNIETQYF
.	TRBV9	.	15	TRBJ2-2	TGTGCCAGCAGCGGTGGCACCTCGAACACCGGGGAGCTGTTTTTT	CASSGGTSNTGELFF
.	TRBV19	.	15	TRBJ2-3	TGTGCCAGTAGTATATGGGACTCTTCCACAGATACGCAGTATTTT	CASSIWDSSTDTQYF
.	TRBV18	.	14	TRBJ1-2	TGTGCCAGCTCACCTCCGGGGCCCATCTATGGCTACACCTTC	CASSPPGPIYGYTF
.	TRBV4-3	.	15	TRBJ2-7	TGCGCCAGCAGCCAAGAGTTTGCTAGCGTGTACGAGCAGTACTTC	CASSQEFASVYEQYF
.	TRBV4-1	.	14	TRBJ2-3	TGCGCCAGCAGCCATGGACTGAACACAGATACGCAGTATTTT	CASSHGLNTDTQYF
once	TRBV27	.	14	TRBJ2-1	TGTGCCAGCACCCTAACTAGGGGTTGGGGTGAGCAGTTCTTC	CASTLTRGWGEQFF
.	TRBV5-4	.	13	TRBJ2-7	TGTGCCAGCAGCTTCCAGGGTGTCTACGAGCAGTACTTC	CASSFQGVYEQYF
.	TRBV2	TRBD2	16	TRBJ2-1	TGTGCCAGCAGTGAGGACGGACGGGAGGACTACAATGAGCAGTTCTTC	CASSEDGREDYNEQFF
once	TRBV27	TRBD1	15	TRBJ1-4	TGTGCCAGCAGTCGGGACAGGGAAGGAGGTGAAAAACTGTTTTTT	CASSRDREGGEKLFF
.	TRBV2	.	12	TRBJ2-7	TGTGCCAGTTCAGGGAACGAACACGAGCAGTACTTC	CASSGNEHEQYF
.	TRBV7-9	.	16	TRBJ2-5	TGTGCCAGCAGCTTAGGCCCTGAGGGAAAGTCAGGGACCCAGTACTTC	CASSLGPEGKSGTQYF
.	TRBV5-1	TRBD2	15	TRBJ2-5	TGCGCCAGCAGCTTGGTTTCGGGGGGACCCGAGACCCAGTACTTC	CASSLVSGGPETQYF
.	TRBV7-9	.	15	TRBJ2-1	TGTGCCAGCAGCTTAGTTTTGGGAGCGATTAATGAGCAGTTCTTC	CASSLVLGAINEQFF
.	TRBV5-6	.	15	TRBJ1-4	TGTGCCAGCAGCCCATCGGCGGCAACTAATGAAAAACTGTTTTTT	CASSPSAATNEKLFF
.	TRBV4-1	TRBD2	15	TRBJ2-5	TGCGCCAGCAGTGAAAGCGGGGGGGACCAAGAGACCCAGTACTTC	CASSESGGDQETQYF
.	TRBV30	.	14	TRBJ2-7	TGTGCCTGGAGTCCCGCGAGAACCTCCTACGAGCAGTACTTC	CAWSPARTSYEQYF
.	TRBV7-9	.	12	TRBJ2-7	TGTGCCAGCAGCTTCTCCGTCTACGAGCAGTACTTC	CASSFSVYEQYF
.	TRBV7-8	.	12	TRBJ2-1	TGTGCCAGCAGCCTAAGAGTCAATGAGCAGTTCTTC	CASSLRVNEQFF
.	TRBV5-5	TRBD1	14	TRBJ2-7	TGTGCCAGCAGCTTCCGGACAGGGGAATTGGAGCAGTACTTC	CASSFRTGELEQYF
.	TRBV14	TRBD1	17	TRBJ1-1	TGTGCCAGCAGCCAATCACAGGGGGCAGGGAGTCCTACTGAAGCTTTCTTT	CASSQSQGAGSPTEAFF
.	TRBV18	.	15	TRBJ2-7	TGTGCCAGCTCACCACCGACTAGGCCCATTTACGAGCAGTACTTC	CASSPPTRPIYEQYF
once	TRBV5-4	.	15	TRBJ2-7	TGTGCCAGCAGCCCCAGGGGGGGAGGAGACTACGAGCAGTACTTC	CASSPRGGGDYEQYF
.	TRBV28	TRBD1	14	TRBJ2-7	TGTGCCAGCAGTCAAGGACAGGGGTGGTACGAGCAGTACTTC	CASSQGQGWYEQYF
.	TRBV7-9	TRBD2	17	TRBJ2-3	TGTGCCAGCAGCTTGGGCACTAGCGGGTCCGTCACAGATACGCAGTATTTT	CASSLGTSGSVTDTQYF
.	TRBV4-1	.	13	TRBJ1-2	TGCGCCAGCAGCCCCCTGGGGGGCCCGAGCTACACCTTC	CASSPLGGPSYTF
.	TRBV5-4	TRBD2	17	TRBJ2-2	TGTGCCAGCAGCCTTCCTGGAGTAGCGGGGTTCACCGGGGAGCTGTTTTTT	CASSLPGVAGFTGELFF
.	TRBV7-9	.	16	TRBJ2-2	TGTGCCAGCAGCCCGGGACCCACCGGGGACACCGGGGAGCTGTTTTTT	CASSPGPTGDTGELFF
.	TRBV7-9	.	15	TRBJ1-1	TGTGCCAGCAGCTTAGCCTTTGGGCAGAACACTGAAGCTTTCTTT	CASSLAFGQNTEAFF
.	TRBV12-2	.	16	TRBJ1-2	TGTGCAAGTCGCCCCATAGGGACAGACACTAACTATGGCTACACCTTC	CASRPIGTDTNYGYTF
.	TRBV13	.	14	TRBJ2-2	TGTGCCAGCAAGGGGAGCCCGAACACCGGGGAGCTGTTTTTT	CASKGSPNTGELFF